The present T cell receptor beta chain was sequenced within a study of T cell responses to AZD1222 COVID-19 vaccine. Study-wide results and caveats: In a largely white British group with more females than males, clonal diversity was possibly underestimated.

J gave up 1 base and V 1 base, and 0 bases lay outside the gene matches. Looked up from germline, CDR1 is LGHDT and CDR2 is YNNKEL (reference sequence). The length of the CDR3 is 15 residues. In this sample, this clone turned up once. The antigen is not known. The protocol was immunoSEQ multiplex PCR, while the TCRdb copy is restricted to in-frame clones and leaves out a portion. The sample has about 170,000 clones, approximately 90% seen once. The TCR was taken from an adult who received the AZD1222 COVID-19 vaccine. This chain joins TRBV3-1 (or the pseudogene TRBV3-2) and TRBJ2-3, with 9 positions matching TRBD2. Sequencing used peripheral blood, obtained 28 days after the second AZD1222 dose. The CDR3: CASSQGTSGTDTQYF. CDR3 nucleotide sequence: TGTGCCAGCAGCCAAGGGACTAGCGGCACAGATACGCAGTATTTT.